This TCR beta chain was profiled in a study of monozygotic twins with inflammatory bowel disease (dated by TCRdb to between 2017 and 2020). Regarding the complete study: A total of some 30 monozygotic twin pairs were included in the full study, comprising nine German pairs (four IBD-concordant, five IBD-discordant) and 19 IBD-discordant Danish pairs. Within discordant pairs, disease-associated traits were sought mainly by comparing IBD patients with their genetically identical healthy co-twins. Each individual had, on average, about 151 000 unique TCRalpha sequences and 181 000 unique TCRbeta sequences available for analysis.

The CDR3 contains 12 residues, cysteine and phenylalanine counted. No DNA sequence is on record. Reading the germline V gene gives CDR1 SQVTM and CDR2 ANQGSEA. A remark on this clonotype: Its target antigen remains unknown.

Study-level results and caveats: No single strong signal or clonotype linked to IBD turned up in the results, so the idea that one exists was not supported. Compared with healthy twins, IBD patients had fewer clonotypes in common with other individuals, a difference most pronounced in patients showing signs of disease activity. Repertoire similarity did not differ between concordant and discordant twins, which could be due to limited statistical power. Measured by the inverse Simpson index, TCRbeta repertoire diversity was lower in IBD patients than in their healthy co-twins. Different T cell subtypes could not be distinguished in the analysis. Because patients were on differing immunosuppressive treatments, the repertoires may have picked up extra background noise and inter-individual variability.

From each donor, a roughly 2.4 ml peripheral blood sample was collected into PAXgene tubes and kept at -80 degrees C. Total RNA was isolated from whole blood with the PAXgene blood miRNA kit on an automated QIAcube, without T cell sorting. Peripheral blood from monozygotic twin pairs who were concordant or discordant for inflammatory bowel disease underwent deep TCRalpha and TCRbeta repertoire profiling using unique molecular barcoding. Smoking habits were recorded for all twin pairs, with individuals classified as current, former or never smokers. To prepare the library, 5' RACE was applied. Each TCR library was prepared from around 3.5 ug of total RNA. For each sample, cDNA synthesis with SMARTScribe reverse transcriptase was split into eight separate reactions. During cDNA synthesis, template switching introduced unique molecular identifiers that contained a 6-nucleotide sample barcode. Two nested PCRs of about 16 and 10 cycles amplified the TCRalpha and TCRbeta cDNA, and bead purification followed each PCR. Before amplification, the cDNA was both treated with uracil DNA-glycosylase and purified with the QIAquick PCR purification kit. The second PCR added Illumina TruSeq-compatible adapters along with sample-specific barcodes. TapeStation and Qubit were used to check library quality and concentration, and approximately 5.4 ng of each library was pooled. Sequencing of the pooled libraries was done on an Illumina HiSeq2500 single-index Rapid Run using custom sequencing primers and 2 x 100 bp reads. The authors' analysis ran thus. MiGEC version 1.2.6 was used for UMI-based consensus assembly, which corrected PCR and sequencing errors. MiXCR version 2.1.1 was used for V(D)J alignment, clonotype assembly and CDR3 extraction. Gene usage, clonotype sharing and MAIT/NKT TCR abundance were normalised by analysing the top 1000, 10 000 and 20 000 clonotypes per sample. After downsampling to 27 000 UMIs, diversity was calculated as the inverse Simpson index using the vegan R package. Paired Mann-Whitney U tests on discordant twin pairs were used, with Benjamini-Hochberg multiple-testing correction. The reads underwent TCRdb reprocessing, giving one record for each CDR3 protein sequence and no DNA. These V and J calls rely on TCRdb rather than the paper's analysis. The table held for this sample gives hundreds of thousands of distinct CDR3 sequences. The ten largest make up 2% to 3% of the sample.

This TCR derives from a human donor with ulcerative colitis or Crohn's disease, or a healthy co-twin of an affected twin (not recorded which). The specimen was blood. In this chain, TRBV29-1 is recombined with TRBJ1-4; TCRdb's assignment of TRBD1 cannot be checked, as there is no DNA. This receptor has the CDR3 CSGDDGGEKLFF.